This TCR beta chain was sequenced during a study of cytomegalovirus exposure and HLA in healthy donors. Study-wide findings and caveats: The authors considered a cluster of highly shared sequence variants likely to be a sequencing artifact. It was about 180 TCR beta chains that were listed as cytomegalovirus-associated. Excluded: some indistinguishable V segments such as TRBV6-2 and TRBV6-3.

The CDR3 loop spans 14 amino acids. Trimming stripped 4 bases from V and 0 bases from J, with 7 bases between. Germline lookup yields CDR1 SGDLS and CDR2 YYNGEE. Donors consisted of healthy bone marrow donors. PCR primers comprised 60 Vbeta and 13 Jbeta primers. Method: immunoSEQ multiplex PCR; TCRdb's copy keeps in-frame clones and lacks some. The data contain approximately 140,000 clones, about three quarters of them seen just once; the ten biggest clones take up 10% to 15%. Concerning this clone: The antigen is unknown.

The chain couples TRBV9 to TRBJ2-2; a possible D gene is TRBD2 (5 bases). This sequence was found in a man aged 35-49 years in good health and CMV-seropositive. Sequenced input: PBMCs. The chain's CDR3 is CASSRGTNTGELFF. Written as DNA, the CDR3 is TGTGCCAGCAGCAGAGGGACGAACACCGGGGAGCTGTTTTTT.